The next 21 T cell receptor beta chains were all read from a single sample in a study of CD8+ T cells in alopecia areata. Isolated RNA was reverse transcribed into cDNA used as the sequencing template. Sequencing was performed with immunoSEQ multiplex PCR; in TCRdb, only in-frame clones are kept and a portion is missing. The repertoire has more than 200,000 clones, more than 55% of them found once; the top ten carry roughly 1.2%. Treatment reported: oral pan-JAK inhibitor, 5-10 mg twice daily. Sequenced here: CD4+ T cells sorted from blood, sampled between weeks 43 and 45, from a patient treated with tofacitinib. Every receptor here comes from a human donor with alopecia areata.

The chain has TRBV2 and TRBJ1-2, with 7 bases aligning to TRBD1. The CDR3 runs 13 residues. Germline CDR1 SNHLY, CDR2 FYNNEI. V was pared by 5 bases and J by 2 bases, with 2 bases of the junction left unmatched. The CDR3 DNA follows: TGTGCCAGCAGTCGGGACAGCAACTATGGCTACACCTTC. Translation gives CASSRDSNYGYTF.

The chain joins TRBV7-2 to TRBJ1-1; 7 nucleotides agree with TRBD1. The CDR3 sequence is 16 residues long. V lost 1 base, J lost 0 bases, and 5 bases stayed unmatched. The germline V gene has CDR1 SGHTA and CDR2 FQGNSA. The CDR3 protein is CASSLEGQIMNTEAFF. The CDR3 nucleotides read TGTGCCAGCAGCTTAGAGGGACAGATTATGAACACTGAAGCTTTCTTT. Full variable domain (rest looked up from reference TRBV7-2 and TRBJ1-1): GAGVSQSPSNKVTEKGKDVELRCDPISGHTALYWYRQSLGQGLEFLIYFQGNSAPDKSGLPSDRFSAERTGGSVSTLTIQRTQQEDSAVYLCASSLEGQIMNTEAFFGQGTRLTVV.

This chain uses TRBV29-1 with TRBJ1-2; D is unclear. CDR1 SQVTM and CDR2 ANQGSEA come from the germline V gene. V lost 2 bases to trimming and J lost 2 bases, with 12 bases between them. The CDR3 is made up of 14 amino acids. CDR3 nucleotide sequence: TGCAGCGTTGAACGGGTCGGCAGAAACTATGGCTACACCTTC. Translated, it gives CSVERVGRNYGYTF. Combining the CDR3 with reference TRBV29-1 and TRBJ1-2 gives the whole variable domain SAVISQKPSRDICQRGTSLTIQCQVDSQVTMMFWYRQQPGQSLTLIATANQGSEATYESGFVIDKFPISRPNLTFSTLTVSNMSPEDSSIYLCSVERVGRNYGYTFGSGTRLTVV.

The chain carries TRBV29-1 and TRBJ1-1, with 8 bases identical to TRBD1. Germline assignment: CDR1 SQVTM and CDR2 ANQGSEA. V was pared by 2 bases and J by 0 bases, with 8 bases of the junction left unmatched. The CDR3 is made up of 16 amino acids. As DNA, the CDR3 is TGCAGCGTTGAACCAGGGGGCGCGGGTTTGAACACTGAAGCTTTCTTT. Translated: CSVEPGGAGLNTEAFF.

The rearrangement uses TRBV30 and TRBJ2-1; 7 nucleotides line up with TRBD2. Germline CDR1 is GTSNPN and CDR2 is SVGIG (reference sequence). The CDR3 sequence is 14 residues long. The ends lost 0 bases at V and 10 bases at J; junction bases unmatched: 9. The CDR3 reads CAWSVSPLAAEQFF. The CDR3 DNA reads as TGTGCCTGGAGTGTATCCCCTCTAGCGGCGGAGCAGTTCTTC.

V gene TRBV11-2 combines with J gene TRBJ2-2; D remains unclear. The CDR3 is 8 residues long. The V end lost 10 bases, the J end lost 6 bases, and 0 bases lay between the germline ends. Germline CDR1 SGHAT, CDR2 FQNNGV. CDR3 nucleotides: TGTGCCACCGGGGAGCTGTTTTTT. Its protein is CATGELFF.

The chain uses TRBV5-1 and TRBJ2-7; 8 bases line up with TRBD1. This CDR3 has 16 residues. Germline V gene lookup returns CDR1 SGHRS and CDR2 YFSETQ. J was trimmed by 0 bases and V by 0 bases; bases with no gene match: 5. CDR3 sequence reads: CASSLVGQGNSYEQYF. In DNA form, the CDR3 reads TGCGCCAGCAGCTTGGTCGGACAGGGAAACTCCTACGAGCAGTACTTC.

The chain employs TRBV6-1 and TRBJ2-7, with TRBD2 identical over 12 bases. The CDR3 loop spans 15 amino acids. After removal of 5 bases from V and 3 bases from J, the junction contained 5 bases not matched to a gene. CDR1 and CDR2 (germline): MNHNS, SASEGT. CDR3 protein: CASSSTTSGGYEQYF. The DNA of the CDR3 is TGTGCCAGCAGTTCAACGACTAGCGGGGGCTACGAGCAGTACTTC.

The CDR3 here is CASIVHNEQFF. The CDR3 bases are TGTGCCAGCATAGTCCACAATGAGCAGTTCTTC. The chain recombines TRBV2 with TRBJ2-1; D not certain. V was pared by 7 bases and J by 5 bases, with 6 bases between. The germline V gene encodes CDR1 SNHLY and CDR2 FYNNEI. This CDR3 has 11 amino acids.

CDR3 residues: CASSALQKTQYF. The CDR3 DNA reads TGTGCCAGCAGTGCCCTCCAGAAGACCCAGTACTTC. The genes are TRBV27 and TRBJ2-5, with D unclear. CDR1 is MNHEY, CDR2 SMNVEV, per germline (reference sequence). This CDR3 spans 12 amino acids. The ends were cut back, 5 bases at V and 6 bases at J, with 10 bases in the middle.

This clone was seen only a few times. The rearrangement links TRBV7-2 to TRBJ2-3, with 10 bases lining up with TRBD1. Germline V gene lookup returns CDR1 SGHTA and CDR2 FQGNSA. The length of the CDR3 is 18 residues. J lost 5 bases, V lost 5 bases, and 16 bases had no gene match. The CDR3 spells CASSRAGLTGGVGDTQYF. The CDR3 DNA reads TGTGCCAGCAGCCGAGCAGGATTGACAGGGGGCGTTGGAGATACGCAGTATTTT.

The J gene is TRBJ1-5, the V gene TRBV19; D unresolved. CDR1 is LNHDA and CDR2 is SQIVND in the germline V gene (reference sequence). The CDR3 is made up of 14 amino acids. The germline V and J ends were trimmed by 7 bases and 0 bases, with 10 bases remaining between them. CDR3 nucleotides: TGTGCCAGTACTCAAACGGATAGCAATCAGCCCCAGCATTTT. Protein: CASTQTDSNQPQHF.

The V and J genes are TRBV7-9 and TRBJ2-7; D not resolved. The CDR3 length is 15 residues. CDR1 is SEHNR, CDR2 FQNEAQ, per germline (reference sequence). Deletions cut 1 base from V and 5 bases from J, with 15 bases between. For the CDR3, the DNA is TGTGCCAGCAGCTTAGAACAGAATCGAAGGAACGAGCAGTACTTC. It specifies CASSLEQNRRNEQYF.

This clone has only one observation. The chain joins TRBV9 to TRBJ2-7; 11 bases map to TRBD1. The junction had 1 base not matched to a gene; V was cut back by 2 bases and J by 6 bases. The CDR3 extends over 13 amino acids. Germline CDR1 reads SGDLS; CDR2 reads YYNGEE. The CDR3 DNA follows: TGTGCCAGCAGCGTGGGGACAGGGGGCGAGCAGTACTTC. This encodes CASSVGTGGEQYF. The full variable domain, with the rest looked up from reference TRBV9 and TRBJ2-7, is DSGVTQTPKHLITATGQRVTLRCSPRSGDLSVYWYQQSLDQGLQFLIQYYNGEERAKGNILERFSAQQFPDLHSELNLSSLELGDSALYFCASSVGTGGEQYFGPGTRLTVT.

The chain uses TRBV7-8 and TRBJ2-5; TRBD2 aligns across 12 bases. CDR1 and CDR2 from the germline V gene are SGHVS and FQNEAQ. CDR3 length: 16 amino acids. The V gene end was trimmed by 6 bases and the J gene end by 2 bases; junction bases not matched to a gene: 7. CDR3 protein: CASRAILAGGQETQYF. The CDR3, as DNA: TGTGCCAGCAGGGCAATCCTAGCGGGGGGGCAAGAGACCCAGTACTTC.

V usage is TRBV30 and J usage is TRBJ1-4; D gene uncertain. This CDR3 is 12 amino acids long. V was cut by 4 bases and J by 5 bases, with 8 bases left in between. Germline assignment: CDR1 GTSNPN and CDR2 SVGIG (reference sequence). This CDR3 is CAWNRENEKLFF. The CDR3 DNA sequence: TGTGCCTGGAACCGGGAGAATGAAAAACTGTTTTTT.

There are a few counts of this clone. The V gene is TRBV4-1, the J gene TRBJ2-3; D perhaps matches TRBD1 (6 bases). This CDR3 has 15 residues. The germline V gene has CDR1 MGHRA and CDR2 YSYEKL. Deletions cut 0 bases from V and 2 bases from J, with 9 bases between. DNA for the CDR3: TGCGCCAGCAGCCAAGACAGGGGACCCACAGATACGCAGTATTTT. Residues: CASSQDRGPTDTQYF.

This clone was seen once. The V call is TRBV4-3, the J call TRBJ1-6, with D possibly being TRBD1 (5 bases). Germline CDR1 LGHNA, CDR2 YSLEER. V lost 4 bases and J 7 bases, leaving 17 bases between the germline ends. CDR3 size: 16 residues. The DNA of the CDR3 is TGCGCCAGCAGCCTTTCGGCGGGGGATTGGAATTCACCCCTCCACTTT. Amino acid sequence: CASSLSAGDWNSPLHF.

The J gene is TRBJ1-1, the V gene TRBV5-4; perhaps TRBD1 as D (5 bases). Trimming took 4 bases from V and 5 from J, leaving 18 bases between them. The CDR3 sequence is 15 residues long. Germline V gene sequence: CDR1 SGHNT, CDR2 YYREEE (reference sequence). CDR3 protein: CASSIGQGPGTEAFF. The CDR3 DNA follows: TGTGCCAGCAGCATCGGGCAGGGACCAGGGACTGAAGCTTTCTTT.

The rearrangement uses TRBV30 and TRBJ1-1; D call uncertain. V lost 2 bases, J lost 1 base, and 14 bases lay in between. CDR1 is GTSNPN, CDR2 SVGIG, per germline (reference sequence). The CDR3 spans 15 residues. The CDR3, as DNA: TGTGCCTGGAGTATCTGGGGTTGGGAGAACACTGAAGCTTTCTTT. Protein: CAWSIWGWENTEAFF.

A single count supports this clone. This chain joins TRBV30 and TRBJ1-4; 12 bases fit TRBD1. The germline V gene has CDR1 GTSNPN and CDR2 SVGIG (reference sequence). There are 12 residues in the CDR3. V lost 7 bases and J lost 10; bases outside the gene matches: 4. CDR3 in DNA: TGTGCCTACGGGACAGGGGGCGGAAAACTGTTTTTT. It is translated as CAYGTGGGKLFF.